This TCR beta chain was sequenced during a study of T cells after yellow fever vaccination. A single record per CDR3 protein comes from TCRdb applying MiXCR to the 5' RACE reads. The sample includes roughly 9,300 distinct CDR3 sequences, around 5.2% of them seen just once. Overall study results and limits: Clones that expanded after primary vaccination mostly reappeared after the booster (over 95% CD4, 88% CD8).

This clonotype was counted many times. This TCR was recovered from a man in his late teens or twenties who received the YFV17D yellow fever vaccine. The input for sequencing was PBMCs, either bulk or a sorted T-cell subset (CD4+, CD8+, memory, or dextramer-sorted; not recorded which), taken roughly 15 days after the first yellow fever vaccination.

CDR3 in DNA: TGTGCCAGCAGCCGGGGACTAGCGGGGGGCCTAAGCACAGATACGCAGTATTTT. It specifies CASSRGLAGGLSTDTQYF. The rearrangement links TRBV7-9 to TRBJ2-3, with 15 bases identical to TRBD2. The CDR3 covers 18 residues. V was clipped by 5 bases and J by 0 bases; unmatched bases: 6. Germline CDR1 and CDR2: SEHNR and FQNEAQ (reference sequence).